The 24 T cell receptor beta chains below all came from one sample that was sequenced in a study of patients and donors after allogeneic stem cell transplantation. TCRdb itself ran the RT-PCR reads through MiXCR, one entry per CDR3 protein. The table shows about a million distinct CDR3 sequences, with about 20% occurring only once. Sequenced: blood, either unsorted or a sorted T cell fraction (not recorded which). The receptors stem from a human donor who was either an allogeneic HSCT recipient or a stem cell or donor lymphocyte infusion donor (not recorded which). It is not recorded whose cells these are; they may come from a transplant donor.

This clonotype came up a few times. This chain joins TRBV20-1 and TRBJ2-7; D assignment may be TRBD1 or TRBD2 (6 bases each). The CDR3 covers 17 residues. Trimming stripped 3 bases from V and 0 bases from J, with 21 bases between. Germline V gene data show CDR1 as DFQATT and CDR2 as SNEGSKA (reference sequence). CDR3 loop: CSARAYSRGVISYEQYF. CDR3 in DNA: TGCAGTGCTAGGGCCTACTCTAGGGGGGTGATCTCCTACGAGCAGTACTTC.

This clonotype was seen only a few times. The chain recombines TRBV30 with TRBJ1-2, with D perhaps TRBD1 (5 bases). Deletions cut 3 bases from V and 9 bases from J, with 14 bases between. This CDR3 is 12 amino acids long. Germline values: CDR1 GTSNPN, CDR2 SVGIG (reference sequence). Here the CDR3 reads CAWRLGGYSYTF. In nucleotides, the CDR3 is TGTGCCTGGAGGCTCGGGGGTTACAGCTACACCTTC.

V and J are TRBV27 and TRBJ2-7, with 8 bases aligning to TRBD1. CDR1 and CDR2 (germline): MNHEY, SMNVEV (reference sequence). The CDR3 has 12 residues. V dropped 6 bases and J dropped 7; count of bases not matched to a gene: 5. The CDR3 spells CASSRQGLEQYF. The CDR3 DNA reads as TGTGCCAGCAGCCGACAGGGGTTGGAGCAGTACTTC.

V is TRBV5-1 and J is TRBJ2-3; weak D call: TRBD2 (5 bases). CDR1 and CDR2 (germline): SGHRS, YFSETQ. V was cut by 4 bases and J by 2 bases, with 14 bases left in between. CDR3 length: 15 amino acids. CDR3 DNA: TGCGCCAGCAGCCTCAAGGAGGCGTCCACAGATACGCAGTATTTT. Its protein product is CASSLKEASTDTQYF.

J is TRBJ1-1 and V is TRBV4-3; D call uncertain. The CDR3 length is 16 residues. V lost 0 bases and J 2 bases, leaving 13 bases between the germline ends. Germline V gene data show CDR1 as LGHNA and CDR2 as YSLEER. The CDR3 reads CASSQDRRVKNTEAFF. CDR3 in DNA: TGCGCCAGCAGCCAAGATCGAAGGGTAAAAAACACTGAAGCTTTCTTT.

This chain uses TRBV15 with TRBJ2-1; D unresolved. The CDR3 is 14 amino acids. V was clipped by 0 bases and J by 9 bases, with 12 bases between them. Germline CDR1 LNHNV, CDR2 YYDKDF (reference sequence). CDR3 in amino acids: CATSRDKTLGEQFF. Written as DNA, the CDR3 is TGTGCCACCAGCAGAGATAAAACATTAGGTGAGCAGTTCTTC. The full variable domain, with the rest looked up from reference TRBV15 and TRBJ2-1, is DAMVIQNPRYQVTQFGKPVTLSCSQTLNHNVMYWYQQKSSQAPKLLFHYYDKDFNNEADTPDNFQSRRPNTSFCFLDIRSPGLGDTAMYLCATSRDKTLGEQFFGPGTRLTVL.

This clonotype has ten or more counts. The gene calls are TRBV29-1 and TRBJ2-1, with D perhaps being TRBD1 or TRBD2 (5 bases each). This CDR3 is built from 14 residues. Trimming took off 2 bases at V and 7 bases at J, with 15 bases between the two ends. Germline CDR1 and CDR2: SQVTM and ANQGSEA. For the CDR3, the DNA is TGCAGCGTTGAAAGGGACCAAATTGAGAATGAGCAGTTCTTC. Amino acids: CSVERDQIENEQFF.

This clonotype was seen at least ten times. The CDR3 DNA reads as TGTGCCAGCAGCTTGAAGGCGCGGGGGACCACAGATACGCAGTATTTT. Its protein is CASSLKARGTTDTQYF. The chain employs TRBV5-6 and TRBJ2-3, with 7 bases matching TRBD2. V lost 1 base and J lost 2; bases outside the gene matches: 7. The CDR3 spans 16 residues. Germline V gene sequence: CDR1 SGHDT, CDR2 YYEEEE. Looking up the rest from reference TRBV5-6 and TRBJ2-3 gives the full variable domain: DAGVTQSPTHLIKTRGQQVTLRCSPKSGHDTVSWYQQALGQGPQFIFQYYEEEERQRGNFPDRFSGHQFPNYSSELNVNALLLGDSALYLCASSLKARGTTDTQYFGPGTRLTVL.

The CDR3 sequence is CSEDRGKTQYF. CDR3 in DNA: TGCAGCGAAGACAGGGGAAAGACCCAGTACTTC. The chain uses TRBV20-1 and TRBJ2-5; 8 bases are a match to TRBD1. CDR1 and CDR2 (germline): DFQATT, SNEGSKA (reference sequence). The CDR3 is made up of 11 amino acids.

This clonotype was counted a few times. V is TRBV25-1 and J is TRBJ2-3; no clear D gene. CDR3 length: 13 amino acids. Looked up from germline, CDR1 is MGHDK and CDR2 is SYGVNS. V was clipped by 1 base and J by 13 bases, with 15 bases between them. The DNA of the CDR3 is TGTGCCAGCAGTGAATTGGTATTGGGCAAGGAGTATTTT. The encoded protein is CASSELVLGKEYF. Filled out from reference TRBV25-1 and TRBJ2-3, the complete variable domain reads EADIYQTPRYLVIGTGKKITLECSQTMGHDKMYWYQQDPGMELHLIHYSYGVNSTEKGDLSSESTVSRIRTEHFPLTLESARPSHTSQYLCASSELVLGKEYFGPGTRLTVL.

CDR3 sequence: CASSVAAGAYNEQFF. The CDR3 coding sequence is TGTGCCAGCAGCGTAGCAGCGGGAGCCTACAATGAGCAGTTCTTC. This rearrangement joins TRBV9 to TRBJ2-1, with 8 bases matching TRBD2. Germline CDR1 and CDR2: SGDLS and YYNGEE. The CDR3 extends over 15 amino acids. The V and J ends lost 0 bases and 2 bases, in that order; junction bases with no gene match: 1.

V usage is TRBV9 and J usage is TRBJ2-6; D not resolved. V lost 0 bases to trimming and J lost 0 bases, with 19 bases between them. The germline gives CDR1 SGDLS, CDR2 YYNGEE. The CDR3 runs to 20 residues. For the CDR3, the DNA is TGTGCCAGCAGCGTAGAAGTCTTAGGGCAGCTTGACTCTGGGGCCAACGTCCTGACTTTC. The encoded protein is CASSVEVLGQLDSGANVLTF.

This clonotype showed up just a few times. The chain combines TRBV29-1 with TRBJ2-2; TRBD2 matches at 8 bases. J gave up 1 base and V 1 base, and 5 bases lay outside the gene matches. The CDR3 contains 16 residues. CDR1 and CDR2 (germline): SQVTM, ANQGSEA. The CDR3: CSVEGAGGWNTGELFF. Here the CDR3 DNA reads TGCAGCGTTGAAGGTGCGGGGGGCTGGAACACCGGGGAGCTGTTTTTT.

J is TRBJ1-1 and V is TRBV27, with D possibly being TRBD1 (5 bases). The V end was cut by 4 bases, the J end by 5 bases, with 14 bases between. This CDR3 contains 14 residues. Germline-derived CDR1 and CDR2 are MNHEY and SMNVEV (reference sequence). The CDR3 spells CASSSRGGGTEAFF. The CDR3 region has the DNA TGTGCCAGCAGTTCGAGGGGCGGAGGTACTGAAGCTTTCTTT.

The chain joins TRBV6-1 to TRBJ1-4, with 8 bases aligning to TRBD1. Unmatched junction bases numbered 10, after V lost 6 bases and J lost 7 bases. Germline loops: CDR1 MNHNS, CDR2 SASEGT. This CDR3 has 15 amino acids. CDR3 in amino acids: CASSPGTGVGEKLFF. CDR3 in DNA: TGTGCCAGCAGCCCAGGGACAGGTGTCGGTGAAAAACTGTTTTTT.

This clonotype was observed a few times. The genes are TRBV3-1 and TRBJ1-5; no reliable D call. The CDR3 length is 16 residues. Between the trimmed V and J ends, which lost 3 bases and 0 bases, there was a span of 12 bases. Germline-derived CDR1 and CDR2 are LGHDT and YNNKEL (reference sequence). The CDR3 spells CASSHSEDNSNQPQHF. The CDR3 DNA is TGTGCCAGCAGCCACTCGGAGGATAATAGCAATCAGCCCCAGCATTTT.

This clonotype was counted between two and nine times. The chain recombines TRBV20-1 with TRBJ2-1; no firm D call. Trimming left V 0 bases short and J 6 bases short, with 9 bases between. This CDR3 has 13 residues. Germline V gene data show CDR1 as DFQATT and CDR2 as SNEGSKA (reference sequence). DNA of the CDR3: TGCAGTGCTAGAGATTCAAGATCCAATGAGCAGTTCTTC. It encodes CSARDSRSNEQFF.

There are a few counts of this clonotype. V gene TRBV7-9 combines with J gene TRBJ2-7; 8 nucleotides agree with TRBD1. The germline CDR1 and CDR2 sequences are SEHNR and FQNEAQ (reference sequence). Trimming removed 5 bases from V and 8 bases from J; junction bases left unmatched: 5. CDR3 length: 12 residues. The CDR3, as DNA: TGTGCCAGCAGCGCTGGACAGGGTAAGCAGTACTTC. Its protein product is CASSAGQGKQYF.

In this sample, this clonotype turned up many times. This sequence joins TRBV5-6 and TRBJ2-3; D ambiguous. Deletions cut 1 base from V and 4 bases from J, with 4 bases between. Looked up from germline, CDR1 is SGHDT and CDR2 is YYEEEE. The CDR3 covers 12 residues. As DNA, the CDR3 is TGTGCCAGCAGCTTGAGGTCAGATACGCAGTATTTT. Translated, it gives CASSLRSDTQYF.

The sample holds a few counts of this clonotype. The DNA for the CDR3 is TGTGCCAGCAGTTTCGGCAGACTAGCGGGGGGAGGCACAGATACGCAGTATTTT. Its protein is CASSFGRLAGGGTDTQYF. This rearrangement joins TRBV12-3 or TRBV12-4 to TRBJ2-3, with 13 nucleotides matching TRBD2. The CDR3 length is 18 residues. Trimming at V came to 3 bases and at J to 1 base, leaving 7 bases not matched to a gene.

This clonotype was picked up a small number of times. The chain employs TRBV7-8 and TRBJ1-6; TRBD1 matches at 9 bases. The CDR3 is made up of 16 amino acids. In germline, CDR1 is SGHVS, CDR2 FQNEAQ. V gave up 2 bases and J gave up 10 bases; unmatched junction bases: 9. CDR3 sequence: CASSLTRTGDKSPLHF. The CDR3 DNA follows: TGTGCCAGCAGCTTAACCCGGACAGGGGACAAATCACCCCTCCACTTT.

This clonotype was seen more than once but under ten times. The chain links TRBV28 to TRBJ2-7; tentative D call: TRBD1 (6 bases). The V and J ends lost 4 bases and 5 bases respectively, with 15 bases between them. This CDR3 region has 14 residues. CDR1 and CDR2 (germline): MDHEN, SYDVKM. DNA of the CDR3: TGTGCCAGCAGTTCCGGGACATCACTCAACGAGCAGTACTTC. This gives the protein CASSSGTSLNEQYF.

The J gene is TRBJ1-1, the V gene TRBV6-1; D not resolved. Trimming took off 5 bases at V and 5 bases at J, with 15 bases between the two ends. Germline CDR1 MNHNS, CDR2 SASEGT. This CDR3 has 14 residues. The CDR3 DNA reads TGTGCCAGCAGTACTAGACGGAGTGCAACTGAAGCTTTCTTT. This codes for CASSTRRSATEAFF.

The rearrangement joins TRBV7-2 to TRBJ2-2; 11 nucleotides line up with TRBD1. V lost 4 bases to trimming and J lost 5 bases; unmatched junction nucleotides: 6. The germline CDR1 and CDR2 sequences are SGHTA and FQGNSA. The CDR3 has 16 amino acids. The CDR3 DNA reads TGTGCCAGCAGCTCGGACAGGGGGCGCAGAACCGGGGAGCTGTTTTTT. Its protein product is CASSSDRGRRTGELFF.